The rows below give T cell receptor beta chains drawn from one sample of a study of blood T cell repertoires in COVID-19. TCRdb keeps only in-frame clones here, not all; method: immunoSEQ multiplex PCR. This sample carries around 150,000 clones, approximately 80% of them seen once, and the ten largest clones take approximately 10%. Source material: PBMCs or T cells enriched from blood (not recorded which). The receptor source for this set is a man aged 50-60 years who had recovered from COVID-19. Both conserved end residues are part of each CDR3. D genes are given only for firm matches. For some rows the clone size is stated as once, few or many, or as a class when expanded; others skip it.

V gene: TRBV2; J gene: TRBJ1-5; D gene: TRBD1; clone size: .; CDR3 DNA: TGTGCCAGCAGTCCTGACTTGCAGGGGGATCAGCCCCAGCATTTT; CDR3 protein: CASSPDLQGDQPQHF
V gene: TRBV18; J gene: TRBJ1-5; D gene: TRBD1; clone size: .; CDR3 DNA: TGTGCCAGCTCACCAAGACAGGGAGATCAGCCCCAGCATTTT; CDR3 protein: CASSPRQGDQPQHF
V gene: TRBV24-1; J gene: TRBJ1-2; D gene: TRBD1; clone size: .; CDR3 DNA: TGTGCCACCAGTGATCCCCGGGCGGGACAGCACTATGGCTACACCTTC; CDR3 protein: CATSDPRAGQHYGYTF
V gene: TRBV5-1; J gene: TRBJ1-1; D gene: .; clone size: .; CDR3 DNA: TGCGCCAGCAGCTTGGTATTAGGGGGATCGAACACTGAAGCTTTCTTT; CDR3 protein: CASSLVLGGSNTEAFF
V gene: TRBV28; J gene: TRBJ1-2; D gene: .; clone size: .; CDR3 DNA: TGTGCCAGCAGAACCGCGCGGAACTATGGCTACACCTTC; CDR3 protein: CASRTARNYGYTF
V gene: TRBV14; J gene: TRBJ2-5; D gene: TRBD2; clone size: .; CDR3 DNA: TGTGCCAGCAGCCAATGGACTAGCCCCCTTCAAGAGACCCAGTACTTC; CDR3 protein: CASSQWTSPLQETQYF
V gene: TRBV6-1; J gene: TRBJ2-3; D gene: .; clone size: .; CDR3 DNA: TGTGCCAGCAGTGAAAGCGGCACAGATACGCAGTATTTT; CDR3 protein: CASSESGTDTQYF
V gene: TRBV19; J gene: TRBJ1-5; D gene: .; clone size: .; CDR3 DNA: TGTGCCAGTAGCCTCCCGGCCCGGGGGCCCCAGCATTTT; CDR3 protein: CASSLPARGPQHF
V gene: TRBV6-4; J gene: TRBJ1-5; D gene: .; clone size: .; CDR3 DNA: TGTGCCAGCAGTGAACAGAGCAATCAGCCCCAGCATTTT; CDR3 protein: CASSEQSNQPQHF
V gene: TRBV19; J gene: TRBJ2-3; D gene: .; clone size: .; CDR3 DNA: TGTGCCAGTAGTATTGGAGGGTTGGTGGATACGCAGTATTTT; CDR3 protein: CASSIGGLVDTQYF
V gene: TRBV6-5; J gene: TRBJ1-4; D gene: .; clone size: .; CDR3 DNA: TGTGCCAGCAGACGTGTTCTAGCGTCCGGACCGGAACTGTTTTTT; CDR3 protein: CASRRVLASGPELFF
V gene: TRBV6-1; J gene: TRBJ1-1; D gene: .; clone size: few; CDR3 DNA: TGTGCCAGCAGTGAGCTGGGTTCTAGGAACACTGAAGCTTTCTTT; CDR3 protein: CASSELGSRNTEAFF
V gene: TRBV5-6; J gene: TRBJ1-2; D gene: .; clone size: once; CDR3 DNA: TGTGCCAGCAGCTTGGGAGGCCGGCGCTATGGCTACACCTTC; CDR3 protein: CASSLGGRRYGYTF
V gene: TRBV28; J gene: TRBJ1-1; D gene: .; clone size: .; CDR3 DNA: TGTGCCAGCCGGGGTCGCGGGAACACTGAAGCTTTCTTT; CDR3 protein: CASRGRGNTEAFF
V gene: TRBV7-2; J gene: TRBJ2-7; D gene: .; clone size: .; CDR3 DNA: TGTGCCAGCAGCTTAGTAGGAGGGTTTTCCTACGAGCAGTACTTC; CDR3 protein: CASSLVGGFSYEQYF
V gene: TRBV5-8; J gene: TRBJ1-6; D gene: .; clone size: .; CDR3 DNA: TGTGCCAGCAGCTTCTTAAATTCACCCCTCCACTTT; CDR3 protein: CASSFLNSPLHF
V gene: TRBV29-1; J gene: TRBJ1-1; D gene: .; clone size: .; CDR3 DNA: TGCAGCGTTGAAAAAGGAACGGGCACTGAAGCTTTCTTT; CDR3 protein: CSVEKGTGTEAFF
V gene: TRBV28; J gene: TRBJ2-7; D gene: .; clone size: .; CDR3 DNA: TGTGCCAGCAGTCCCTCCTCCCACGGCTACGAGCAGTACTTC; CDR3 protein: CASSPSSHGYEQYF
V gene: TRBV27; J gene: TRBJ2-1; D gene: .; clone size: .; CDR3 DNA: TGTGCCAGCAGTTTAAGCGACGAAGAATACAATGAGCAGTTCTTC; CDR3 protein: CASSLSDEEYNEQFF
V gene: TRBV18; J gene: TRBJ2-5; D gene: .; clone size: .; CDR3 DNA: TGTGCCAGCTTGCCGTCGGCAGGGCAAGAGACCCAGTACTTC; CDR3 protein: CASLPSAGQETQYF
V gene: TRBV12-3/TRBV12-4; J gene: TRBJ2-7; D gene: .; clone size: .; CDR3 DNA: TGTGCCAGCAGTTTTGTTATCTACTACGAGCAGTACTTC; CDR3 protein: CASSFVIYYEQYF
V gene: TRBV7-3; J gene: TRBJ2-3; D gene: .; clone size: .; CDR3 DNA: TGTGCCAGCAGCGAAGACTCGAGCGGCACAGATACGCAGTATTTT; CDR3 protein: CASSEDSSGTDTQYF
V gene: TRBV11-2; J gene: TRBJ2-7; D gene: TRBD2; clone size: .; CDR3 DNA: TGTGCCAGCAGCTTAAGACTAGCGGGGGATCACGAGCAGTACTTC; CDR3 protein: CASSLRLAGDHEQYF
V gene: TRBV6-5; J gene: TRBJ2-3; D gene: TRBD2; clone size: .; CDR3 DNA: TGTGCCAGCAGTTACTTGGCGGGAGCTAGCACAGATACGCAGTATTTT; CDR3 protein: CASSYLAGASTDTQYF
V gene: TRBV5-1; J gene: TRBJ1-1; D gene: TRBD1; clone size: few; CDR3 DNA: TGCGCCAGCAGCCCACTGGCCGGGACAGGGGGTTCGGAAGCTTTCTTT; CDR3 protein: CASSPLAGTGGSEAFF
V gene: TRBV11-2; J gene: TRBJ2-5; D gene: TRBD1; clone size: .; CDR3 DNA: TGTGCCAGCAGCTACAAACCGACAGGGGTGAAGACCCAGTACTTC; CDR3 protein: CASSYKPTGVKTQYF
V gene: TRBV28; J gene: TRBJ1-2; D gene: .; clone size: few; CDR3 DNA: TGTGCCAGCAGTCCACCCCACGGTGGCTACACCTTC; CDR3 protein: CASSPPHGGYTF
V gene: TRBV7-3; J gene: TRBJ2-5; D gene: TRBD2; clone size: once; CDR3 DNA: TGTGCCAGCAGGTCTAGCGGGGGAGAGACCCAGTACTTC; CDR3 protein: CASRSSGGETQYF
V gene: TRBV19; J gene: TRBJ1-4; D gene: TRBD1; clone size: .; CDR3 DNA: TGTGCCAGTAGCCCGGACAGGATTAATGAAAAACTGTTTTTT; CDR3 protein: CASSPDRINEKLFF
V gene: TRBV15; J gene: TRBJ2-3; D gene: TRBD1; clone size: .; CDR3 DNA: TGTGCCACCAGCAGCACAGGGGACGGCACAGATACGCAGTATTTT; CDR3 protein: CATSSTGDGTDTQYF
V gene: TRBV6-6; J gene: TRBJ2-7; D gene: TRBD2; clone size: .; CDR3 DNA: TGTGCCAGCAGTTACCGGCGGGGAGGGTCCTACGAGCAGTACTTC; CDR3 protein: CASSYRRGGSYEQYF
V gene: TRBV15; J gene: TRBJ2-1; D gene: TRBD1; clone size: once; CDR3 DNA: TGTGCCACCAGCAGAGATCCTCCGGGACAGGGGATCTATGAGCAGTTCTTC; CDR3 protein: CATSRDPPGQGIYEQFF
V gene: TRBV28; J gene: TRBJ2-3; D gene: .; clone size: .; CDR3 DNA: TGTGCCAGCAGACGAGTCCGGGATCTCGCAGATACGCAGTATTTT; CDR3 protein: CASRRVRDLADTQYF
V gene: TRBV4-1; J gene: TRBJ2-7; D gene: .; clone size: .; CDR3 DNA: TGCGCCAGCAGCTCCGGGACTTACACCTACGAGCAGTACTTC; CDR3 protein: CASSSGTYTYEQYF
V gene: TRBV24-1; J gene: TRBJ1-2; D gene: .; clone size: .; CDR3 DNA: TGTGCCACCAGCGTGGGGGGTAACTATGGCTACACCTTC; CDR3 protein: CATSVGGNYGYTF
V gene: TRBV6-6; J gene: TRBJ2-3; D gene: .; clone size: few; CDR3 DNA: TGTGCCAGCGGACAATCAGGAGATACGCAGTATTTT; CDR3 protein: CASGQSGDTQYF
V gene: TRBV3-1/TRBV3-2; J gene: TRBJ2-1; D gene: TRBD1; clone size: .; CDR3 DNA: TGTGCCAGCAGCCATTCAGGGGGGACAGGGCCCTACAATGAGCAGTTCTTC; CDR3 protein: CASSHSGGTGPYNEQFF
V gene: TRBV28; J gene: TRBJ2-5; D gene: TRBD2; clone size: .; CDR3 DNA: TGTGCCAGCAGTTCCGCCGGACTAGCGGGAGGGCAAGGGACCCAGTACTTC; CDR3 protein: CASSSAGLAGGQGTQYF
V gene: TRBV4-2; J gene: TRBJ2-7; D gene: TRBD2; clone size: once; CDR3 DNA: TGTGCCAGCAGCCAAGAGACTAGCGGGGCTTCCTACGAGCAGTACTTC; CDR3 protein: CASSQETSGASYEQYF
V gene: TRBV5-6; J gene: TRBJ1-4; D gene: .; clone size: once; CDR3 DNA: TGTGCCAGCAGCCCACAGGGAGTTTATGAAAAACTGTTTTTT; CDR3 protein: CASSPQGVYEKLFF
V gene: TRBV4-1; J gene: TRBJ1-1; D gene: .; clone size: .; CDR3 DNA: TGCGCCAGCAGCCAAGTCTGGCGGGGTGAAGCTTTCTTT; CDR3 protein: CASSQVWRGEAFF
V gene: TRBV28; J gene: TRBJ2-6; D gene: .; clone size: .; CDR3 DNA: TGTGCCAGCGGGGCCCAGGTGAACTCTGGGGCCAACGTCCTGACTTTC; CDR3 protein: CASGAQVNSGANVLTF
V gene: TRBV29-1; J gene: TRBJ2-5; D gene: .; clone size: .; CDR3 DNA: TGCAGCGTTGTACGGGAGCGTGAGACCCAGTACTTC; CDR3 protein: CSVVRERETQYF
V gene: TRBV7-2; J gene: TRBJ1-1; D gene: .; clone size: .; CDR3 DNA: TGTGCCAGCAGCTCTAGGGGGGGACAAAACTTGAACACTGAAGCTTTCTTT; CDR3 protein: CASSSRGGQNLNTEAFF
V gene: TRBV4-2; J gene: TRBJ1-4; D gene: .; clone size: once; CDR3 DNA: TGTGCCAGCAGGCTTGAACAGGGAGATGGTGAAAAACTGTTTTTT; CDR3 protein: CASRLEQGDGEKLFF